One sample yielded the 8 T cell receptor beta chains listed below, sequenced in a study of beta chain features in type 1 diabetes (dated by TCRdb to the late 2010s). Receptor libraries were prepared by the immunoSEQ multiplex PCR assay. The High Capacity cDNA Reverse Transcription Kit was used to reverse transcribe all of the isolated RNA, meaning that expressed TCRB transcripts were what got sequenced. In its TCRdb copy, this immuneACCESS table keeps in-frame sequences only and misses some clones. Where compared with another copy, unresolved V genes explain less than half of these, and the others have no known cause. The sample table records about 340,000 clones; around 7.6% of these occur just once. Of the sample, 0.44% is held by the ten largest clones. Sequenced material: central memory CD4+ T cells from blood. The receptors derive from a young woman in good health.

The chain is built from TRBV28 and TRBJ2-5, with 9 bases matching TRBD1. With V trimmed by 3 bases and J by 2 bases, 1 base remained unmatched. CDR1 MDHEN and CDR2 SYDVKM come from the germline V gene. The length of the CDR3 is 14 residues. CDR3: CASSFGTGQETQYF. DNA for the CDR3: TGTGCCAGCAGTTTCGGGACAGGGCAAGAGACCCAGTACTTC.

This chain links TRBV5-5 with TRBJ2-2, with TRBD2 matching over 9 bases. The germline V gene encodes CDR1 SGHKS and CDR2 YYEKEE (reference sequence). The CDR3 is 14 residues long. The V gene end was trimmed by 2 bases and the J gene end by 9 bases; junction bases not matched to a gene: 5. The CDR3 loop reads CASSLGTSFRELFF. CDR3 nucleotide sequence: TGTGCCAGCAGCTTAGGGACTAGCTTCCGGGAGCTGTTTTTT.

The sample holds a few counts of this clone. This chain uses TRBV29-1 with TRBJ1-1; TRBD1 agrees at 9 bases. The CDR3 has 14 residues. Trimming at V came to 5 bases and at J to 2 bases, leaving 6 bases not matched to a gene. Germline CDR1 is SQVTM and CDR2 is ANQGSEA. Written as DNA, the CDR3 is TGCAGCGTTCGCGGACAGGGGACCAACACTGAAGCTTTCTTT. Residues: CSVRGQGTNTEAFF.

This clone has at least ten counts. V usage is TRBV29-1 and J usage is TRBJ2-7; D ambiguous. The CDR3 covers 11 residues. V shed 5 bases and J shed 3 bases, with 8 bases lying between them. In germline, CDR1 is SQVTM, CDR2 ANQGSEA. CDR3 residues: CSVLNSYEQYF. DNA for the CDR3: TGCAGCGTTCTGAATAGCTACGAGCAGTACTTC.

The chain employs TRBV6-1 and TRBJ2-3, with TRBD2 as a possible D gene (6 bases). Germline V gene data show CDR1 as MNHNS and CDR2 as SASEGT. The CDR3 sequence is 15 residues long. V lost 5 bases and J lost 1, with 13 bases in between. CDR3 in amino acids: CASSNPSDGTDTQYF. DNA of the CDR3: TGTGCCAGCAGTAATCCTAGCGATGGCACAGATACGCAGTATTTT.

V is TRBV9 and J is TRBJ2-5; D is unclear. Deletions cut 0 bases from V and 4 bases from J, with 10 bases between. Germline V gives CDR1 SGDLS, CDR2 YYNGEE. The CDR3 contains 14 residues. The CDR3 is CASSVGSGTETQYF. The CDR3 region has the DNA TGTGCCAGCAGCGTAGGGTCCGGTACAGAGACCCAGTACTTC.

This clone occurred once. The V and J genes are TRBV4-3 and TRBJ2-1, with D possibly matching TRBD2 (6 bases). Germline CDR1 is LGHNA and CDR2 is YSLEER. V gave up 0 bases and J gave up 9 bases, with 12 bases separating them. This CDR3 has 14 residues. This CDR3 is CASSQEEGVAEQFF. Written as DNA, the CDR3 is TGCGCCAGCAGCCAAGAGGAGGGAGTAGCTGAGCAGTTCTTC.

The rearrangement links TRBV28 to TRBJ2-7; 13 bases line up with TRBD2. This CDR3 has 17 residues. V shed 4 bases, J shed 5 bases, and the junction held 11 bases outside the gene matches. The germline V gene has CDR1 MDHEN and CDR2 SYDVKM. Here the CDR3 reads CASSSPGLAGVIDEQYF. CDR3 nucleotides: TGTGCCAGCAGTTCCCCAGGACTAGCGGGAGTAATAGACGAGCAGTACTTC.